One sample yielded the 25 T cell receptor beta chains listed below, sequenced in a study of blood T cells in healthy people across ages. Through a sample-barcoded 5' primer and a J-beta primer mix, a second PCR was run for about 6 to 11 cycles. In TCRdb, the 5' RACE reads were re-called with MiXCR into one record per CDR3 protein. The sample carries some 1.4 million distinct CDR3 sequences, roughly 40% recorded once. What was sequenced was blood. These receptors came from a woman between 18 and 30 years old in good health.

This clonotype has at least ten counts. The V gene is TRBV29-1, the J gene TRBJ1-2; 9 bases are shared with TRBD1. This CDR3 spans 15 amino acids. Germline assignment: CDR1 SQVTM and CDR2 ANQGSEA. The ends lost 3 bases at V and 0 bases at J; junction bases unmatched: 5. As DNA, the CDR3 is TGCAGCGTTGACGGTGGGACAGGGCCTAACTATGGCTACACCTTC. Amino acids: CSVDGGTGPNYGYTF.

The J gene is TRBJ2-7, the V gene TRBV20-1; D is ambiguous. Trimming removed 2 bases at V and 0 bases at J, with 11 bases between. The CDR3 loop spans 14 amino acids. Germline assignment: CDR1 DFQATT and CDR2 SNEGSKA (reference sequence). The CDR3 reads CSARSDGSSYEQYF. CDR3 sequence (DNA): TGCAGTGCTAGATCGGACGGCAGCTCCTACGAGCAGTACTTC.

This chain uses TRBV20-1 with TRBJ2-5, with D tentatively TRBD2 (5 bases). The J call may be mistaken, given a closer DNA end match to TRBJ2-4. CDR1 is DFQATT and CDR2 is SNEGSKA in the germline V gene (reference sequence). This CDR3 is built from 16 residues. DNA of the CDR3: TGCAGTGCTCCTTCGACGGACCTAGCTACCAAAAACATTCAGTACTTC. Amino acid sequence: CSAPSTDLATKNIQYF.

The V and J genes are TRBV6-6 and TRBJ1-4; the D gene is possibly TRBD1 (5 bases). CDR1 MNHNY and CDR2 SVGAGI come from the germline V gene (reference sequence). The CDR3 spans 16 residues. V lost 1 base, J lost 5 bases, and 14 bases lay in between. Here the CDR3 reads CASSYFGSGGNEKLFF. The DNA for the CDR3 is TGTGCCAGCAGTTACTTTGGGTCCGGGGGGAATGAAAAACTGTTTTTT.

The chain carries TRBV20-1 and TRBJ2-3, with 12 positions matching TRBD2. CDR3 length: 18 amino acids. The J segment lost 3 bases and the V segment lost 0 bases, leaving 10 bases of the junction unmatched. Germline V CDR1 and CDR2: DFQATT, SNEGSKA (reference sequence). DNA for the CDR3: TGCAGTGCTAGAGATTGGGCTAGCGGGAGGGTAGCGACAGATACGCAGTATTTT. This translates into CSARDWASGRVATDTQYF.

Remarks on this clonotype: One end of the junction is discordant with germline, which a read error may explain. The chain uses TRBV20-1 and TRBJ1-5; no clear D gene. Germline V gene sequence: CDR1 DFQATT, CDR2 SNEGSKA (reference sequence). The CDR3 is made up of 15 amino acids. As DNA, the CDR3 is TGCAGTGCTAGAGGGGCCCCGGGGAGCAATCAGCCCAAGCATTTT. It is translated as CSARGAPGSNQPKHF.

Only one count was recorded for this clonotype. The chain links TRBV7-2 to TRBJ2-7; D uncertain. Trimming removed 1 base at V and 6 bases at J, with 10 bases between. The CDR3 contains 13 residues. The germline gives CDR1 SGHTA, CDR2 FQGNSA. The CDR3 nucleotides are TGTGCCAGCAGCTTAGACTACCCCGGCGAGCAGTACTTC. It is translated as CASSLDYPGEQYF.

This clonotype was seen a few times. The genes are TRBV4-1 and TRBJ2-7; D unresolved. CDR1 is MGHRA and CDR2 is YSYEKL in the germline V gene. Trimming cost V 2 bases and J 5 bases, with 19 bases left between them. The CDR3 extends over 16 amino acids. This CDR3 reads CASSQPSTTYLNEQYF. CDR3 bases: TGCGCCAGCAGCCAACCTAGTACCACGTACCTGAACGAGCAGTACTTC.

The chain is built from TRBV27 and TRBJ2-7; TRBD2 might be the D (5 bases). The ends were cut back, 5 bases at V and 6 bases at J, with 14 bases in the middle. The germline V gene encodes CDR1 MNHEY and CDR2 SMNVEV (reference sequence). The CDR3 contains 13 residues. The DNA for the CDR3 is TGTGCCAGCAGTCCTTATGAGGGTCCCGAGCAGTACTTC. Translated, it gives CASSPYEGPEQYF.

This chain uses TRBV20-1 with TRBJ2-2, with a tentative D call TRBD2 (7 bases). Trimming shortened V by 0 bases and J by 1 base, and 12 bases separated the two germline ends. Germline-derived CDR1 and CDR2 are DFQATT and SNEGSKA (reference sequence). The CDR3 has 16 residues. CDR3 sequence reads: CSARERGRENTGELFF. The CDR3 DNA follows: TGCAGTGCTAGAGAAAGGGGGAGGGAGAACACCGGGGAGCTGTTTTTT.

The CDR3 region is CASSVGSSGPQETQYF. The CDR3 nucleotides read TGTGCCAGCAGCGTAGGGTCTAGCGGGCCCCAAGAGACCCAGTACTTC. The J gene is TRBJ2-4, the V gene TRBV9; 8 nucleotides match TRBD2. The J call may be faulty, since TRBJ2-5 better matches the DNA end. The CDR3 runs to 16 residues. Germline V gene lookup returns CDR1 SGDLS and CDR2 YYNGEE.

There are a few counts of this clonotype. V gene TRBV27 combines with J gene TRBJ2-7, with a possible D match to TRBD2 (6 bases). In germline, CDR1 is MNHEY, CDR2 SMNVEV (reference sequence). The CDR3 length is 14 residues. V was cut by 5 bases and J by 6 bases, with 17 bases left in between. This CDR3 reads CASSVKGLASEQYF. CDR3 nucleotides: TGTGCCAGCAGTGTAAAGGGTCTAGCGAGCGAGCAGTACTTC.

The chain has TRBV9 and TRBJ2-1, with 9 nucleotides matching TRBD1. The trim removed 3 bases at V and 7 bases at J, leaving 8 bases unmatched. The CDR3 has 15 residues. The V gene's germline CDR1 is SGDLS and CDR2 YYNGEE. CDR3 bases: TGTGCCAGCAGCGGTGGACAGGGGCAATGGAATGAGCAGTTCTTC. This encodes CASSGGQGQWNEQFF.

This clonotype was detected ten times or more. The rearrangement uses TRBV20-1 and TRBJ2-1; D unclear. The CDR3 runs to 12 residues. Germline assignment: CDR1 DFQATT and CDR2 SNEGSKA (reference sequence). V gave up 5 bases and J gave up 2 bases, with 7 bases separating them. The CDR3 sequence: CSARRPYNEQFF. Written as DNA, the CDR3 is TGCAGTGCTCGAAGGCCCTACAATGAGCAGTTCTTC.

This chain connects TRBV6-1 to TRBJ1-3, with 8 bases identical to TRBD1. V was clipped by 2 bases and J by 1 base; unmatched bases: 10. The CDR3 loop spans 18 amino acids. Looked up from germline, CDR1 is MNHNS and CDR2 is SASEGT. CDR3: CASSEQGARYGSGNTIYF. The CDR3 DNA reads TGTGCCAGCAGTGAACAGGGGGCTCGGTATGGGTCTGGAAACACCATATATTTT.

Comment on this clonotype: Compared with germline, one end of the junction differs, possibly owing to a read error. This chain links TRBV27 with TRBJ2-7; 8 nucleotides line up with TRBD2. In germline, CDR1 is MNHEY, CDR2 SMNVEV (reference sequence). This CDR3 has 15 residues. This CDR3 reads CVSSLVGLGSYEQYF. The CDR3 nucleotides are TGTGTCAGCAGTTTAGTGGGACTAGGGTCCTACGAGCAGTACTTC.

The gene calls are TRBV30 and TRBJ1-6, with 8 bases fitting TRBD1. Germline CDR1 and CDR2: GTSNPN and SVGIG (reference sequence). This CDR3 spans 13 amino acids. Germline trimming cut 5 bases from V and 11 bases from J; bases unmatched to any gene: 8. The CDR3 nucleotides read TGTGCCTGGGATCGGACAGGGCGGACACCCCTCCACTTT. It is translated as CAWDRTGRTPLHF.

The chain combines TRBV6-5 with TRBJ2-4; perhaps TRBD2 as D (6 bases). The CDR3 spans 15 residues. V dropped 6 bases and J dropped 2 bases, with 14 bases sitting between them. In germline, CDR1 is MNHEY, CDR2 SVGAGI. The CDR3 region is CASSALGGPKNIQYF. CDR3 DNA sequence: TGTGCCAGCAGCGCCTTGGGGGGTCCCAAAAACATTCAGTACTTC.

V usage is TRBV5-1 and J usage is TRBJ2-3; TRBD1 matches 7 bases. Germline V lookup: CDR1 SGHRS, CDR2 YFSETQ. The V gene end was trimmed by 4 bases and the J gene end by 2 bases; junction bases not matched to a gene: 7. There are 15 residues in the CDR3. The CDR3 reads CASSLRQGPTDTQYF. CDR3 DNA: TGCGCCAGCAGCCTCCGACAGGGTCCCACAGATACGCAGTATTTT.

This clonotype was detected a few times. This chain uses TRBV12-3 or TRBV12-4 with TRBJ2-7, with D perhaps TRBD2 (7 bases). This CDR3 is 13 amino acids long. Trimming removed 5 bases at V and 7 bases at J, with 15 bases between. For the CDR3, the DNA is TGTGCCAGCAGTGTAGGGGGGGCGCGGGAGCAGTACTTC. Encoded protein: CASSVGGAREQYF.

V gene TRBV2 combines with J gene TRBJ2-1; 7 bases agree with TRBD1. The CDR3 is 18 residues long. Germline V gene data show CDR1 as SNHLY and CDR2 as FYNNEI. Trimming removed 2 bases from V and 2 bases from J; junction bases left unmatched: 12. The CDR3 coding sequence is TGTGCCAGCAGTGAAATTCTCCTAGACAGGGACGCCTACAATGAGCAGTTCTTC. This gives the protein CASSEILLDRDAYNEQFF.

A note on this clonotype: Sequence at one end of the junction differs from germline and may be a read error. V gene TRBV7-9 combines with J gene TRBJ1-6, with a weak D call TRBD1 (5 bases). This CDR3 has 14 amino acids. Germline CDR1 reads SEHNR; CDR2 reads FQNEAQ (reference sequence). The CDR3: CASSIAPGNSPLHF. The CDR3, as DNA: TGTGCCAGCAGCATAGCACCAGGGAATTCACCCCTCCACTTT.

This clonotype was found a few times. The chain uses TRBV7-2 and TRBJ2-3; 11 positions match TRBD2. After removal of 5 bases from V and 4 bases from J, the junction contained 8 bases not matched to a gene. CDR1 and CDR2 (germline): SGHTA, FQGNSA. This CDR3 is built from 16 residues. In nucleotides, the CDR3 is TGTGCCAGCAGCCCATCCCGACTAGCGGGACCAGATACGCAGTATTTT. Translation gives CASSPSRLAGPDTQYF.

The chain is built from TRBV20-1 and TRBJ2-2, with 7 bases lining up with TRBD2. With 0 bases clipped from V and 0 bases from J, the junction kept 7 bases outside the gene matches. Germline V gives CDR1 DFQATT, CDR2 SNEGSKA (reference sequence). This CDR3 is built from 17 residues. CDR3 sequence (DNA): TGCAGTGCTAGAGATGAAAGGCTAGCGGCGAACACCGGGGAGCTGTTTTTT. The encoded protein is CSARDERLAANTGELFF.

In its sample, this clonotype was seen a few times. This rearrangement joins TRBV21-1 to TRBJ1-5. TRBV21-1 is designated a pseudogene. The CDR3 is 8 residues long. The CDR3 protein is CASQPQHF. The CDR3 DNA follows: TGTGCCAGCCAGCCCCAGCATTTT.